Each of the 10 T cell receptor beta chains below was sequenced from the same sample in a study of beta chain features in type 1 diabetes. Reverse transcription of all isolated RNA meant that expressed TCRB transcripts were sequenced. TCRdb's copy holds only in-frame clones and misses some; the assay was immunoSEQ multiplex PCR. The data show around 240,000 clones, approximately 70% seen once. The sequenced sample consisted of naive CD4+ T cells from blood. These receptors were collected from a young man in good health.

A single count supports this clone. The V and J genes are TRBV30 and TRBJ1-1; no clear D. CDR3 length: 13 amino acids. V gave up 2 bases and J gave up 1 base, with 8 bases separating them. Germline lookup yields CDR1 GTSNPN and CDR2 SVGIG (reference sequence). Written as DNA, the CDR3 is TGTGCCTGGAGTCAGGCCCCGAACACTGAAGCTTTCTTT. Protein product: CAWSQAPNTEAFF.

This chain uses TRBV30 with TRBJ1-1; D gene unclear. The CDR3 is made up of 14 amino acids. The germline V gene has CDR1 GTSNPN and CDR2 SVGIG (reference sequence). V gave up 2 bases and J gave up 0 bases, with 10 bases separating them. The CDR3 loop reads CAWSPQEVNTEAFF. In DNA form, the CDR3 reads TGTGCCTGGAGTCCTCAGGAGGTGAACACTGAAGCTTTCTTT.

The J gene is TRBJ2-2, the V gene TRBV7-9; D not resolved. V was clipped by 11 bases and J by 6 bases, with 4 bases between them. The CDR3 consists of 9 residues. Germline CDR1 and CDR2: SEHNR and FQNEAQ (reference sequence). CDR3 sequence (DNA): TGTGCCTGCCCCGGGGAGCTGTTTTTT. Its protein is CACPGELFF.

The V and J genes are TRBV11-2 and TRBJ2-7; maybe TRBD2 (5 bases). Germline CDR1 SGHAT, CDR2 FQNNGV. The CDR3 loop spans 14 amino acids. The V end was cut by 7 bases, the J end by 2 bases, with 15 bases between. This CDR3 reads CASTSSLVTYEQYF. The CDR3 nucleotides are TGTGCCAGCACCTCTTCACTAGTTACCTACGAGCAGTACTTC.

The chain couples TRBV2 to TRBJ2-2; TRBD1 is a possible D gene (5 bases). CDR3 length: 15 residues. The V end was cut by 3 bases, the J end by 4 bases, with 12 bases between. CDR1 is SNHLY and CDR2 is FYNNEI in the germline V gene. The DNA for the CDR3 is TGTGCCAGCAGTGACAAGGACATTCGCACCGGGGAGCTGTTTTTT. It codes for CASSDKDIRTGELFF.

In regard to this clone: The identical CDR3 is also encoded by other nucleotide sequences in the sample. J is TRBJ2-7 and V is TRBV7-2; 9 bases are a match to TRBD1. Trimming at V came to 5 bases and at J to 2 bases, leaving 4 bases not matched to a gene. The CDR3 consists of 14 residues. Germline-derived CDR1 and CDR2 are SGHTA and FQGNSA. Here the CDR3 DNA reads TGTGCCAGCAGCCCAGGACAGGGGCCCTACGAGCAGTACTTC. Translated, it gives CASSPGQGPYEQYF.

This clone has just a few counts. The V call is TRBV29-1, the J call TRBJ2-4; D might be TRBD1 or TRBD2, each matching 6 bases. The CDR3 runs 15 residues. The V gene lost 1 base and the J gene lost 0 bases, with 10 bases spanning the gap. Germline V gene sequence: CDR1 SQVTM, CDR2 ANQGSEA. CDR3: CSVEVRGLAKNIQYF. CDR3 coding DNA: TGCAGCGTTGAAGTTCGGGGGCTAGCCAAAAACATTCAGTACTTC.

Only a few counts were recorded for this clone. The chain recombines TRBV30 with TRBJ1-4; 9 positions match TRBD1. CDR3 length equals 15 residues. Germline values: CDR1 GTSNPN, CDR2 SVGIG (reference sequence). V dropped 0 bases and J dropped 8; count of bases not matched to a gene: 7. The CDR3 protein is CAWSVRGTGNEKLFF. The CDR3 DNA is TGTGCCTGGAGTGTACGAGGGACAGGGAACGAAAAACTGTTTTTT.

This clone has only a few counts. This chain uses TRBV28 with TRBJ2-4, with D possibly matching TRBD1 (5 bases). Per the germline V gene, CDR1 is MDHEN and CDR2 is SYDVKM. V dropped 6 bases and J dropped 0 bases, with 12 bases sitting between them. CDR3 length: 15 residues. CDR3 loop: CASSQQGLAKNIQYF. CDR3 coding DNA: TGTGCCAGCAGCCAGCAGGGTCTAGCCAAAAACATTCAGTACTTC.

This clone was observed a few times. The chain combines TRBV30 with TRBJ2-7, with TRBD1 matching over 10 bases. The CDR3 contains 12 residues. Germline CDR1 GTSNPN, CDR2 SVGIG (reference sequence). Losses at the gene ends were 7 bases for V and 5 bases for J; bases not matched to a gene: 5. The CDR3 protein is CAFGTGDHEQYF. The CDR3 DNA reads TGTGCCTTCGGGACAGGGGACCACGAGCAGTACTTC.